This T cell receptor beta chain was profiled in a study of technical replicates of blood from a few donors. The V gene end was trimmed by 2 bases and the J gene end by 7 bases; junction bases not matched to a gene: 8. From germline, CDR1 is SGHTS and CDR2 YDEGEE. The CDR3 spans 14 residues. The assay was immunoSEQ multiplex PCR, and TCRdb's table has in-frame clones only and misses some. The table records about 50,000 clones, approximately 94% of them present only once. This receptor was taken from a human donor in good health. Sequenced material: T cells isolated from PBMCs. This rearrangement joins TRBV5-8 to TRBJ1-1; 7 nucleotides match TRBD1. The chain's CDR3 is CASSFLPGQLEAFF. The DNA of the CDR3 is TGTGCCAGCAGCTTTTTGCCGGGACAGCTTGAAGCTTTCTTT.